This TCR beta chain was sequenced during a study of identical twins. Healthy Caucasians alone served as donors. To note about this clonotype: What it binds is unknown.

Findings of the study overall: The analysis was cross-sectional rather than longitudinal within donors.

TCRdb re-called the 5' RACE reads with MiXCR, one entry per CDR3 protein. The sample holds roughly 1,500,000 distinct CDR3 sequences, about 32% seen once. J gave up 11 bases and V 2 bases, and 13 bases lay outside the gene matches. This CDR3 contains 15 residues. Germline-derived CDR1 and CDR2 are SGDLS and YYNGEE. V usage is TRBV9 and J usage is TRBJ2-5, with TRBD2 identical over 9 bases. Sequencing input: cord blood. The TCR was taken from a newborn girl in good health. The DNA of the CDR3 is TGTGCCAGCAGCGTCACCGGGACTAGCTGCAATGAGCAGTACTTC. Its translation is CASSVTGTSCNEQYF.